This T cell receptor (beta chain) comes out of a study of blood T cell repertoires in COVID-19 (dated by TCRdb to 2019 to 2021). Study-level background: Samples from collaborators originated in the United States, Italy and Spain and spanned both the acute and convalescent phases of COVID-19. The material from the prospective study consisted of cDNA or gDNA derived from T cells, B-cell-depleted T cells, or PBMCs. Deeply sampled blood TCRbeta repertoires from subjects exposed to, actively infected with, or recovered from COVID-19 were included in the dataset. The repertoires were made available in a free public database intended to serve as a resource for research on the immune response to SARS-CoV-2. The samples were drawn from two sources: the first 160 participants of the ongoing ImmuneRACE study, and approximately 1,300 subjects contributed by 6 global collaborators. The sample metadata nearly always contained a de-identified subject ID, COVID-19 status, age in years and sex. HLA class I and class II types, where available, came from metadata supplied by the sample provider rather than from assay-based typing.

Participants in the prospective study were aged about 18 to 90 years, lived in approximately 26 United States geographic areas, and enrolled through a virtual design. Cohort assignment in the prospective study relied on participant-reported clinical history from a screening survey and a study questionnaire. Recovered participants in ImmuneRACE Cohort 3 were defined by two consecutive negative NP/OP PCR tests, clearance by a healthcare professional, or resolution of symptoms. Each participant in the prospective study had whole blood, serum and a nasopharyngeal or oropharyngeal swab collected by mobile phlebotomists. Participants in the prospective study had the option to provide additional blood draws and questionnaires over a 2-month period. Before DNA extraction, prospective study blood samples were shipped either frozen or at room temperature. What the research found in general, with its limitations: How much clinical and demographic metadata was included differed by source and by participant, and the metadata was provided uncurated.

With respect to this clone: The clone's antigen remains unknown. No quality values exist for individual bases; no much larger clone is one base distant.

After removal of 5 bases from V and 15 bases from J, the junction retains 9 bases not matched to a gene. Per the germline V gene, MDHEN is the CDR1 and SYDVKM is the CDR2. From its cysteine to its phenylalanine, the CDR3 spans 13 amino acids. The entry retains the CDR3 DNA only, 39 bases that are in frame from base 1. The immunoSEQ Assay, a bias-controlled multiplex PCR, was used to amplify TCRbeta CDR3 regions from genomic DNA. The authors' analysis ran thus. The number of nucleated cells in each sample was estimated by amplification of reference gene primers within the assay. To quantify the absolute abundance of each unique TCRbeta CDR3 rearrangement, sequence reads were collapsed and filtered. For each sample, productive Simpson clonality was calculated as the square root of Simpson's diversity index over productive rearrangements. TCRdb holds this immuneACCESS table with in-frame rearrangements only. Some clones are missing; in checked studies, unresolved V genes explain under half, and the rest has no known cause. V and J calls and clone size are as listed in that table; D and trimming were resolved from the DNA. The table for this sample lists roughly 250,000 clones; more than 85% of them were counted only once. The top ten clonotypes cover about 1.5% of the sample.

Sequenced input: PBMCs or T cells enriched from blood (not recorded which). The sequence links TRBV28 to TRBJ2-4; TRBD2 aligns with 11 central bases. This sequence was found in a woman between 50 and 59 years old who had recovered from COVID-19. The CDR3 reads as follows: CASSAGLAGPRYF. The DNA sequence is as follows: TGTGCCAGCAGTGCCGGACTAGCGGGCCCTCGGTACTTC.